The 6 T cell receptor beta chains presented below share a single source sample, sequenced in a study of T-cell memory formation after mild COVID-19 (dated by TCRdb to the early 2020s). Library method: 5' RACE. This sample was sequenced with an Illumina NovaSeq 6000. TCRdb's own reprocessing of the public reads used fastp at Q25 and MiXCR and kept productive beta chains. All rows with the same CDR3 protein become a single entry with the most common DNA and genes. Here the sample has about 390,000 distinct CDR3 sequences; 15% to 20% occur a single time. The ten largest clonotypes hold 20% to 25% of the sample. Sequenced input: PBMCs or a T cell subset sorted from them (not recorded which). These receptors were collected from a man younger than 35 who had mild COVID-19 (a few samples of this study predate the infection). The sample titles of this study are shuffled in the database, so cell type and time point are left out; the donor was told from shared clones.

This clonotype was picked up a small number of times. The rearrangement links TRBV5-1 to TRBJ1-1, with D unclear. The CDR3 sequence is 13 residues long. Trimming stripped 4 bases from V and 0 bases from J, with 7 bases between. Germline V CDR1 and CDR2: SGHRS, YFSETQ. CDR3 sequence reads: CASSAGVNTEAFF. The CDR3 coding sequence is TGCGCCAGCAGCGCCGGTGTGAACACTGAAGCTTTCTTT.

This clonotype was counted only a few times. The chain carries TRBV6-1 and TRBJ1-5; 7 positions agree with TRBD1. Per the germline V gene, CDR1 is MNHNS and CDR2 is SASEGT. The CDR3 totals 13 residues. V gave up 3 bases and J gave up 8 bases; unmatched junction bases: 4. CDR3 in DNA: TGTGCCAGCAGTGACTTGACAGGGAAGCCCCAGCATTTT. It yields the protein CASSDLTGKPQHF.

The chain links TRBV6-6 to TRBJ1-5, with a tentative D call TRBD1 (5 bases). CDR1 is MNHNY and CDR2 is SVGAGI in the germline V gene (reference sequence). The V end lost 6 bases, the J end lost 6 bases, and 15 bases lay between the germline ends. This CDR3 region has 14 residues. Here the CDR3 DNA reads TGTGCCAGCAGCCCCGGGGCCCCCAGTCAGCCCCAGCATTTT. It yields the protein CASSPGAPSQPQHF.

A few counts support this clonotype. The V and J genes are TRBV7-2 and TRBJ1-2; TRBD1 agrees at 9 bases. The CDR3 contains 16 residues. CDR1 and CDR2 from the germline V gene are SGHTA and FQGNSA. V gave up 4 bases and J gave up 0 bases; unmatched junction bases: 6. The DNA for the CDR3 is TGTGCCAGCAGCTGGTACACAGGGGGCCCTAACTATGGCTACACCTTC. It encodes CASSWYTGGPNYGYTF.

CDR3 loop: CAISDSTGADNEQFF. The CDR3 DNA follows: TGTGCCATCAGTGATTCCACGGGGGCGGACAATGAGCAGTTCTTC. The V gene is TRBV10-3, the J gene TRBJ2-1, with D perhaps matching TRBD1 or TRBD2 (6 bases each). CDR1 ENHRY and CDR2 SYGVKD come from the germline V gene. Trimming shortened V by 3 bases and J by 5 bases, and 14 bases separated the two germline ends. The CDR3 is 15 residues long.

At least ten counts were recorded for this clonotype. J is TRBJ2-2 and V is TRBV24-1; D remains ambiguous. The CDR3 is made up of 12 amino acids. Trimming removed 4 bases at V and 2 bases at J, with 1 base between. Per the germline V gene, CDR1 is KGHDR and CDR2 is SFDVKD. For the CDR3, the DNA is TGTGCCACCAGTGAAAACACCGGGGAGCTGTTTTTT. This gives the protein CATSENTGELFF.